Included here is one T cell receptor beta chain sequence, with context. Its antigen is undetermined. A read error may account for a junction end that differs from germline. RNA was extracted from bulk tissue without any cell sorting. These data come from a study of tumor and adjacent non-tumor tissue in lung cancer. Overall study: The cohort had 12 adenocarcinoma, a couple of squamous cell and 1 small cell patients. Aged roughly 30 to 76 years, patients included approximately 11 men and a handful of women with stage I to III disease. Findings and limits, study-wide: Normal lung showed higher cumulative top 100 clone frequency than tumor. Higher tumor TCR diversity was associated with shorter survival.

From germline, CDR1 is SQVTM and CDR2 ANQGSEA. There are 18 residues in the CDR3. Three rounds of nested PCR, following a modified ARM-PCR protocol, produced the TCRbeta library. TCRdb itself ran the multiplex PCR reads through MiXCR, one entry per CDR3 protein. The sample shows roughly 120,000 distinct CDR3 sequences, about 87% of them seen only once. The chain combines TRBV29-1 with TRBJ2-5, with 10 bases aligning to TRBD2. The sample taken for sequencing was lung tumor tissue. This TCR was sampled from a man in his 70s with non-small cell lung cancer. This CDR3 reads CIVGFYWTSGGKQETQYF. Written as DNA, the CDR3 is TGCATCGTTGGATTCTATTGGACTAGCGGTGGGAAACAAGAGACCCAGTACTTC.